The next 12 T cell receptor beta chains were all read from a single sample in a study of blood T cell repertoires in COVID-19. Profiling relied on immunoSEQ multiplex PCR, and the TCRdb table lists in-frame clones only, not all of them. The data show 150,000 to 200,000 clones, with less than 80% seen just once and under 20% held by the top ten. The source material was PBMCs or T cells enriched from blood (not recorded which). These TCRs come from a woman aged 70 to 79 in a cohort exposed to, infected with or recovered from COVID-19 (not recorded which).

The chain combines TRBV7-9 with TRBJ2-7, with 7 bases lining up with TRBD2. V lost 0 bases and J lost 3; bases outside the gene matches: 2. This CDR3 comprises 14 residues. CDR1 and CDR2 (germline): SEHNR, FQNEAQ (reference sequence). CDR3 coding DNA: TGTGCCAGCAGCTTAGCGGGAGGGTACTACGAGCAGTACTTC. This codes for CASSLAGGYYEQYF.

The chain couples TRBV11-2 to TRBJ1-1, with unresolved D. The CDR3 is made up of 13 amino acids. CDR1 and CDR2 (germline): SGHAT, FQNNGV. The V gene lost 8 bases and the J gene lost 0 bases, with 10 bases spanning the gap. The DNA for the CDR3 is TGTGCCAGCGGGTACGAGGTGAACACTGAAGCTTTCTTT. It codes for CASGYEVNTEAFF. Supplemented by reference TRBV11-2 and TRBJ1-1, the full variable domain reads EAGVAQSPRYKIIEKRQSVAFWCNPISGHATLYWYQQILGQGPKLLIQFQNNGVVDDSQLPKDRFSAERLKGVDSTLKIQPAKLEDSAVYLCASGYEVNTEAFFGQGTRLTVV.

There are a few counts of this clone. The chain couples TRBV7-9 to TRBJ2-1; 13 nucleotides line up with TRBD2. The CDR3 length is 16 residues. V was pared by 6 bases and J by 9 bases, with 11 bases of the junction left unmatched. Germline V gene lookup returns CDR1 SEHNR and CDR2 FQNEAQ (reference sequence). DNA for the CDR3: TGTGCCAGCAGAAGACCCGGGACTAGCGGGATCAGTGAGCAGTTCTTC. Amino acids: CASRRPGTSGISEQFF.

This chain joins TRBV29-1 and TRBJ2-1; 7 bases are shared with TRBD2. With 7 bases clipped from V and 5 bases from J, the junction kept 14 bases outside the gene matches. Per germline, CDR1 SQVTM and CDR2 ANQGSEA. This CDR3 spans 15 amino acids. The CDR3 sequence: CSATASGRGDNEQFF. In DNA, the CDR3 is TGCAGCGCGACAGCCAGTGGGAGGGGAGACAATGAGCAGTTCTTC.

The DNA for the CDR3 is TGTGCCAGCAGCTACCGGGACAGATCTAACTATGGCTACACCTTC. Protein: CASSYRDRSNYGYTF. The V call is TRBV5-6, the J call TRBJ1-2; 7 nucleotides agree with TRBD1. CDR3 length: 15 amino acids. V was clipped by 3 bases and J by 0 bases; unmatched bases: 5. Germline V gene lookup returns CDR1 SGHDT and CDR2 YYEEEE.

This chain joins TRBV21-1 and TRBJ1-5; TRBD1 is the table's D call and was not checked against the DNA. TRBV21-1 is noted as a pseudogene. This CDR3 comprises 16 residues. CDR3 loop: CASSKWGQVSNQPQHF. In nucleotides, the CDR3 is TGTGCCAGCAGCAAATGGGGACAAGTTAGCAATCAGCCCCAGCATTTT.

The table lists this clone with a few counts. This chain joins TRBV28 and TRBJ2-1, with D hard to call. Germline V gene data show CDR1 as MDHEN and CDR2 as SYDVKM. V was pared by 1 base and J by 0 bases, with 13 bases between. The CDR3 has 17 residues. CDR3 DNA sequence: TGTGCCAGCAGTTTATATGGCGGTCTCACCTCCTACAATGAGCAGTTCTTC. Translating it yields CASSLYGGLTSYNEQFF.

The chain is built from TRBV9 and TRBJ1-4, with D tentatively TRBD1 (5 bases). V lost 3 bases and J 8 bases, leaving 26 bases between the germline ends. Germline-derived CDR1 and CDR2 are SGDLS and YYNGEE. The length of the CDR3 is 18 residues. CDR3 sequence reads: CASSGYRSGAANLEKLFF. As DNA, the CDR3 is TGTGCCAGCAGCGGATACCGCAGCGGGGCTGCTAACCTGGAAAAACTGTTTTTT.

This clone came up a few times. The V call is TRBV27, the J call TRBJ1-4; TRBD1 matches 11 bases. J lost 7 bases, V lost 6 bases, and 7 bases had no gene match. Germline V gene lookup returns CDR1 MNHEY and CDR2 SMNVEV (reference sequence). This CDR3 is 15 amino acids long. CDR3 bases: TGTGCCAGCAGAGCCCCGGGACAGGGGGTTGAAAAACTGTTTTTT. This gives the protein CASRAPGQGVEKLFF.

The rearrangement links TRBV6-5 to TRBJ2-2; D perhaps matches TRBD2 (6 bases). CDR1 and CDR2 from the germline V gene are MNHEY and SVGAGI. Trimming pared 9 bases from V and 3 bases from J, leaving 17 bases between. The CDR3 sequence is 15 residues long. This chain's CDR3 is CASSPWGGDTGELFF. In nucleotides, the CDR3 is TGTGCCAGTTCTCCTTGGGGAGGCGACACCGGGGAGCTGTTTTTT.

The chain has TRBV6-5 and TRBJ1-3; D uncertain. The length of the CDR3 is 16 residues. The ends were cut back, 0 bases at V and 2 bases at J, with 11 bases in the middle. CDR1 and CDR2 (germline): MNHEY, SVGAGI. CDR3 nucleotide sequence: TGTGCCAGCAGTTACTCGTGGGAGCCCCCTGGAAACACCATATATTTT. Its translation is CASSYSWEPPGNTIYF.

This clone was detected many times. The chain links TRBV20-1 to TRBJ2-2; 10 bases match TRBD1. V trimming: 3 bases; J trimming: 5 bases; junction bases outside the gene matches: 12. The CDR3 length is 17 residues. Germline CDR1 DFQATT, CDR2 SNEGSKA (reference sequence). The CDR3 DNA reads TGCAGTGCTAGTCCCAACCGGGACAGGGGAAGAACCGGGGAGCTGTTTTTT. Translation gives CSASPNRDRGRTGELFF.